Listed below are T cell receptor beta chains from one sample, sequenced in a study of identical twins. TCRdb itself ran the 5' RACE reads through MiXCR, one entry per CDR3 protein. The repertoire has 500,000 to 550,000 distinct CDR3 sequences, around 20% of them found once; the top ten carry around 1%. This same sample was also part of a study on T cells expressing NK-cell markers.

Sequences were obtained from CD4+ T cells sorted from blood. The receptors originated from a woman aged 18 to 35 in good health. The CDR3 runs from the conserved cysteine through the conserved F or W. A D gene is named only where the DNA matches it firmly. Clone sizes are given selectively: once, few, many, or a class where the clone is expanded.

CDR3nt	CDR3aa	j_gene	v_gene	abundance	d_gene	len
TGTGCCATCCACGTCAACTCACAGGGGGCCTACGAGCAGTACTTC	CAIHVNSQGAYEQYF	TRBJ2-7	TRBV7-9	NA	TRBD1	15
TGTGCCAGCGGGAGGGTTTATGGCTACACCTTC	CASGRVYGYTF	TRBJ1-2	TRBV5-8	few	NA	11
TGTGCCAGCAGTGTGGGGACTGTAAGGGCCCAGTACTTC	CASSVGTVRAQYF	TRBJ2-5	TRBV2	NA	NA	13
TGTGCCAGCAGCTTGAGGGACCTCCTTGGAGAGCAGTTCTTC	CASSLRDLLGEQFF	TRBJ2-1	TRBV5-5	NA	NA	14
TGCAGTGCCACCACAGATACGCAGTATTTT	CSATTDTQYF	TRBJ2-3	TRBV20-1	many	NA	10
TGCAGTGCTCTAAAAGCGGGAGGGGTAGATACGCAGTATTTT	CSALKAGGVDTQYF	TRBJ2-3	TRBV20-1	NA	TRBD2	14
TGTGCCACCATCCCGTGCGGCCCCTACGAGCAGTACTTC	CATIPCGPYEQYF	TRBJ2-7	TRBV24-1	NA	NA	13
TGCGCCAGCAGCTCTCCGGACAGCACAGATACGCAGTATTTT	CASSSPDSTDTQYF	TRBJ2-3	TRBV5-1	NA	NA	14
TGTGCCAGCAGCGGGACAGGGGGTAGCTACGAGCAGTACTTC	CASSGTGGSYEQYF	TRBJ2-7	TRBV5-6	few	TRBD1	14
TGCGCCAGCAGGCTCACTACAGGCCTCGATGGCTACACCTTC	CASRLTTGLDGYTF	TRBJ1-2	TRBV5-1	few	NA	14
TGTGCCAGCAGTTGGAAGGGGCTAGATACGCAGTATTTT	CASSWKGLDTQYF	TRBJ2-3	TRBV27	few	NA	13
TGCAGTGCCCCTCGGAGGGAAACGTCCGAGCAGTACTTC	CSAPRRETSEQYF	TRBJ2-7	TRBV20-1	NA	NA	13
TGTGCCAGCAGCTTATTCGCGGACAGGGGGGAAAAGCAGTACTTC	CASSLFADRGEKQYF	TRBJ2-7	TRBV7-9	NA	TRBD1	15
TGCGCCAGCAGCCAAAGGGATCCCTATGGCTACACCTTC	CASSQRDPYGYTF	TRBJ1-2	TRBV4-1	few	NA	13
TGCGCCAGCAGTGAAGGTGTAGCTGAAGCTTTCTTT	CASSEGVAEAFF	TRBJ1-1	TRBV10-1	few	NA	12
TGTGCCAGCTCACCGGGAGTTAACTACGAGCAGTACTTC	CASSPGVNYEQYF	TRBJ2-7	TRBV18	few	NA	13
TGTGCCAGTAGTATTAGGTCTAGCGGGGGGGCAACTGAGCAGTTCTTC	CASSIRSSGGATEQFF	TRBJ2-1	TRBV19	NA	TRBD2	16
TGTGCCAGCAGTTTAGGCGGGAGCTCCTACAATGAGCAGTTCTTC	CASSLGGSSYNEQFF	TRBJ2-1	TRBV5-1	many	TRBD2	15
TGTGCCAGCAGTGGAGTGGTGGAGATGAACACTGAAGCTTTCTTT	CASSGVVEMNTEAFF	TRBJ1-1	TRBV5-4	NA	NA	15
TGTGCCAGCAGCCTTAGCGGGGGGGCCTTTAGTAATGAGCAGTTCTTC	CASSLSGGAFSNEQFF	TRBJ2-1	TRBV7-6	once	TRBD2	16
TGTGCCAGCAGCCAAGTCAGCGCGAAGTTCTTC	CASSQVSAKFF	TRBJ2-1	TRBV3-1	few	NA	11
TGTGCCAGCAGACTGAGACTAGCGTCGGGGAATGAGCAGTTCTTC	CASRLRLASGNEQFF	TRBJ2-1	TRBV12-3/TRBV12-4	NA	TRBD2	15
TGTGCCAGCAGCTTAGGCAAGGGCGGGAGATGGGGTGAGCAGTTCTTC	CASSLGKGGRWGEQFF	TRBJ2-1	TRBV11-2	NA	TRBD2	16
TGCAGTGCTAGAGTCGGAATGAACACTGAAGCTTTCTTT	CSARVGMNTEAFF	TRBJ1-1	TRBV20-1	NA	NA	13
TGTGCCAGCAGTTACACGACCCTAGGGGCGTTCTCCTACGAGCAGTACTTC	CASSYTTLGAFSYEQYF	TRBJ2-7	TRBV6-2/TRBV6-3	once	NA	17
TGTGCCAGCAGCGCCCCGGGACTAGCGGCGAAAGAGCAGTACTTC	CASSAPGLAAKEQYF	TRBJ2-7	TRBV25-1	few	TRBD2	15
TGCAGTGCTAGACGACAGGGGGACACTGAAGCTTTCTTT	CSARRQGDTEAFF	TRBJ1-1	TRBV20-1	few	TRBD1	13
TGTGCCAGCAGCTTACCCGGGGCCGGGACGGATGAGCAGTACTTC	CASSLPGAGTDEQYF	TRBJ2-7	TRBV7-9	NA	NA	15
TGTGCCAGCAGCGACTACAGCGGGGGGGCGGTTCTCAGCCAAGAGACCCAGTACTTC	CASSDYSGGAVLSQETQYF	TRBJ2-5	TRBV11-1	few	TRBD2	19
TGTGCCAGCAGTTTGGGGGGGGCCTACAATGAGCAGTTCTTC	CASSLGGAYNEQFF	TRBJ2-1	TRBV12-3/TRBV12-4	many	TRBD2	14
TGTGCCAGCAGCGTAGGTGGGGCGACGACCTACGAGCAGTACTTC	CASSVGGATTYEQYF	TRBJ2-7	TRBV9	NA	NA	15
TGTGCCAGCAGCCAGAGAGGACTAGCGGGAGCAGATACGCAGTATTTT	CASSQRGLAGADTQYF	TRBJ2-3	TRBV7-8	few	TRBD2	16
TGCAGTGCAGCCAAGGGACGGTATTCTGAAGCTTTCTTT	CSAAKGRYSEAFF	TRBJ1-1	TRBV20-1	NA	NA	13
TGTGCCAGCAGCTTACGGGACGGACCCACAGATACGCAGTATTTT	CASSLRDGPTDTQYF	TRBJ2-3	TRBV6-2/TRBV6-3	NA	NA	15
TGCAGTGCTAGACAGGGGTGGAACAATGAGCAGTTCTTC	CSARQGWNNEQFF	TRBJ2-1	TRBV20-1	few	NA	13
TGCGCCAGCAGTGACAGGTCGCAATACGAGCAGTACTTC	CASSDRSQYEQYF	TRBJ2-7	TRBV5-1	NA	NA	13
TGTGCCAGCAGACCCACAGCGACGGTAGAGCAGTTCTTC	CASRPTATVEQFF	TRBJ2-1	TRBV7-9	NA	NA	13
TGTGCCAGCAGCTTACAGGCTGCTAGTGTAGGCTACACCTTC	CASSLQAASVGYTF	TRBJ1-2	TRBV7-9	NA	NA	14
TGCGCCAGCAGCTTGGACTTTGGCGGTTCACCCCTCCACTTT	CASSLDFGGSPLHF	TRBJ1-6	TRBV5-1	few	NA	14
TGTGCCAGCAGCTTAACTCCGGCAGGGGTTGACACTGAAGCTTTCTTT	CASSLTPAGVDTEAFF	TRBJ1-1	TRBV7-3	NA	NA	16
TGTGCCAGCAGACAGGGGGCTGAGCAGTTCTTC	CASRQGAEQFF	TRBJ2-1	TRBV25-1	NA	TRBD1	11
TGTGCCAGATCGAACTCCTCCTCCTTCTTCAGTCGGATGAAACCCAGGGACGAGCAGTACTTC	CARSNSSSFFSRMKPRDEQYF	TRBJ2-7	TRBV11-2	NA	NA	21
TGCAGTGCTAGAGCTGGTCTACTAACAGATACGCAGTATTTT	CSARAGLLTDTQYF	TRBJ2-3	TRBV20-1	few	NA	14
TGCAGTGCTAGGGGCGGGAGGGGATCCTACAATGAGCAGTTCTTC	CSARGGRGSYNEQFF	TRBJ2-1	TRBV20-1	many	TRBD2	15
TGCAGCCTACCTCATAGGGACTATTGGTATTTT	CSLPHRDYWYF	TRBJ2-3	TRBV20-1	many	TRBD2	11
TGCAGTGTTGGACAGGGGAGCAATCAGCCCCAGCATTTT	CSVGQGSNQPQHF	TRBJ1-5	TRBV20-1	NA	TRBD1	13
TGCAGCGTCCGACCCCTTACGCGTTACAATGAGCAGTTCTTC	CSVRPLTRYNEQFF	TRBJ2-1	TRBV29-1	once	NA	14
TGTGCCAGCAGTGGTAGGGCTAGCGGGCGTAGGGTGGATGCGCAGTTCTTC	CASSGRASGRRVDAQFF	TRBJ2-1	TRBV7-9	once	TRBD2	17
TGTGCCAGCAGTGCCTGGCAGGACAGCCCTCCCTATGGCTACACCTTC	CASSAWQDSPPYGYTF	TRBJ1-2	TRBV6-4	NA	NA	16
TGTGCCAGCAGCTTATACAGGGGGCCCGGGAAGGGTGAGCAGTACTTC	CASSLYRGPGKGEQYF	TRBJ2-7	TRBV7-2	NA	TRBD1	16
TGTGCCAGCAGCGTAGCTACCGGGGGGGTCCAAGAGACCCAGTACTTC	CASSVATGGVQETQYF	TRBJ2-5	TRBV9	NA	TRBD2	16
TGCAGTGCTAGATACACAGGGTCCCAGCATTTT	CSARYTGSQHF	TRBJ1-5	TRBV20-1	NA	NA	11
TGTGCCAGCATCCCGTTGGCGGGGAACACCGGGGAGCTGTTTTTT	CASIPLAGNTGELFF	TRBJ2-2	TRBV12-3/TRBV12-4	NA	NA	15
TGTGCCAGCAGTACTTTCGGCCAGCCCCAGCATTTT	CASSTFGQPQHF	TRBJ1-5	TRBV6-5	few	NA	12